One TCR beta chain is described in this entry. These data belong to a study of blood T cell repertoires in COVID-19. About the study: The origin of the acute and convalescent COVID-19 samples was the United States, Italy and Spain.

Clones were sequenced by immunoSEQ multiplex PCR, and TCRdb holds only the in-frame ones, with some missing. The top ten clones hold 5.3% of a sample with some 340,000 clones, around 87% of them seen once. Grouping used clinical history reported by participants in a survey and questionnaire. Donors of Cohort 3 who recovered were those that had two negative PCRs, clearance, or symptom resolution. Germline CDR1 and CDR2: LGHDT and YNNKEL (reference sequence). The CDR3 contains 13 residues. The germline V and J ends were trimmed by 5 bases and 5 bases, with 9 bases remaining between them. J is TRBJ1-4 and V is TRBV3-1 (or the pseudogene TRBV3-2), with D unresolved. Sequencing used PBMCs or T cells enriched from blood (not recorded which). The receptor comes from a woman between 25 and 40 years old who had recovered from COVID-19. CDR3 sequence (DNA): TGTGCCAGCAGCTTCGACTGGAATGAAAAACTGTTTTTT. Encoded protein: CASSFDWNEKLFF.